This T cell receptor beta chain was profiled in a study of blood T cell repertoires in COVID-19. In the study overall: The origin of the acute and convalescent COVID-19 samples was the United States, Italy and Spain. T cells, B-cell-depleted T cells, or PBMCs supplied cDNA or gDNA.

One Seattle source followed patients from active infection through their disease course. This CDR3 region has 12 residues. The V segment lost 7 bases and the J segment 5 bases; nucleotides outside the gene matches: 8. From germline, CDR1 is GTSNPN and CDR2 SVGIG (reference sequence). Original processing methods: Scientists estimated how many nucleated cells there were by amplifying reference gene primers. Clones were sequenced by immunoSEQ multiplex PCR, and TCRdb holds only the in-frame ones, with some missing. Clone size and the V and J calls come from that table; the DNA yielded D and trimming. The sample consists of 150,000 to 200,000 clones, 86% of them appearing once.

The sequencing input was peripheral blood. The sequence derives from an older woman with COVID-19, enrolled during active disease. V is TRBV30 and J is TRBJ2-7, with 7 bases aligning to TRBD1. The DNA of the CDR3 is TGTGCCTCCACAGACAGGGTCCACGAGCAGTACTTC. Protein sequence: CASTDRVHEQYF.